This TCR beta chain was retrieved from a study of cytomegalovirus exposure and HLA in healthy donors. The length of the CDR3 is 16 residues. V was clipped by 2 bases and J by 0 bases; unmatched bases: 2. CDR1 is SGHRS, CDR2 YFSETQ, per germline. Findings and caveats of the study: Rare TCR sequences dominated, though some public TCRs recurred in many donors. Sequence variants that were highly shared formed a cluster that was likely a sequencing artifact. Later analysis identified a missense DCLRE1C variant that was linked to TCR beta V- and J-gene trimming.

Worth noting for this clone: Its antigen is not known.

The PCR made use of 60 Vbeta and 13 Jbeta primers. Only in-frame clones appear in the TCRdb table, and some are missing; sequencing was by immunoSEQ multiplex PCR. Of 200,000 to 250,000 clones in the sample, about 80% were seen once. Sequencing was performed on PBMCs. This sequence originates from a woman aged 55-75 years in good health and CMV-seropositive. The rearrangement links TRBV5-1 to TRBJ2-2; 9 bases match TRBD2. The CDR3 DNA is TGCGCCAGCAGCTTCCTAGCGGGGCCGAACACCGGGGAGCTGTTTTTT. Translating gives CASSFLAGPNTGELFF.